A selection of T cell receptor beta chains follows, all from one sample in a study of T cell repertoires in cytomegalovirus infection. One entry per CDR3 protein, called by TCRdb with MiXCR from the reads. In the table there are 700,000 to 850,000 distinct CDR3 sequences, approximately 32% of which are singletons. For these receptors, no antigen is known. This specimen consisted of cultured CD8+ T cells from PBMCs, obtained from culture after CMV antigen stimulation. These receptors originate from a human donor in good health (CMV status not recorded). Some clones in this sample may be carry-over from other donors' samples. The CDR3 runs from the conserved cysteine through the conserved F or W. The D gene is left open where the match is weak. The size of a clone is reported for some rows only, either as once, few or many, or as a class for expanded clones.

size: few
V: TRBV5-1
J: TRBJ2-3
length: 16
D: NA
CDR3: CASSLRMDASTDTQYF
DNA: TGCGCCAGCAGCTTGCGGATGGACGCTAGCACAGATACGCAGTATTTT

size: few
V: TRBV27
J: TRBJ2-2
length: 13
D: NA
CDR3: CASSFNGAGELFF
DNA: TGTGCCAGCAGCTTCAACGGGGCCGGGGAGCTGTTTTTT

size: NA
V: TRBV9
J: TRBJ1-6
length: 12
D: NA
CDR3: CASTEGHSPLHF
DNA: TGTGCCAGCACCGAGGGGCATTCACCCCTCCACTTT

size: NA
V: TRBV5-1
J: TRBJ2-2
length: 9
D: NA
CDR3: CASSRELFF
DNA: TGCGCCAGCAGCCGAGAGCTGTTTTTT

size: NA
V: TRBV12-5
J: TRBJ1-1
length: 14
D: TRBD1
CDR3: CAASPDRGTPEAFF
DNA: TGTGCGGCAAGCCCGGACAGGGGTACCCCTGAAGCTTTCTTT

size: few
V: TRBV4-1
J: TRBJ2-1
length: 16
D: TRBD1
CDR3: CASSLQGRGYLNEQFF
DNA: TGCGCCAGCAGCTTACAGGGCAGGGGGTACCTAAATGAGCAGTTCTTC

size: NA
V: TRBV7-2
J: TRBJ2-2
length: 14
D: TRBD1
CDR3: CASTILDRVGELFF
DNA: TGTGCCAGCACCATATTAGACAGGGTGGGGGAGCTGTTTTTT

size: NA
V: TRBV28
J: TRBJ2-7
length: 16
D: NA
CDR3: CASSLSEGYTNYEQYF
DNA: TGTGCCAGCAGTTTGAGCGAGGGCTATACGAACTACGAGCAGTACTTC

size: few
V: TRBV7-3
J: TRBJ2-2
length: 12
D: NA
CDR3: CASSSPGGELFF
DNA: TGTGCCAGCAGCTCCCCGGGCGGGGAGCTGTTTTTT

size: few
V: TRBV7-2
J: TRBJ1-3
length: 15
D: TRBD1
CDR3: CASSNRTGGGNTIYF
DNA: TGTGCCAGCAGCAACAGGACAGGAGGGGGAAACACCATATATTTT

size: NA
V: TRBV29-1
J: TRBJ2-6
length: 15
D: NA
CDR3: CSVDVSVSGANVMTF
DNA: TGCAGCGTTGATGTTTCGGTGTCTGGGGCCAACGTCATGACTTTC

size: NA
V: TRBV6-1
J: TRBJ1-2
length: 14
D: NA
CDR3: CALRPRGADYGYTF
DNA: TGTGCCCTCCGGCCCCGGGGGGCGGACTATGGCTACACCTTC

size: NA
V: TRBV10-3
J: TRBJ2-6
length: 16
D: TRBD1
CDR3: CAISRDSPSGANVLTF
DNA: TGTGCCATCAGCCGGGACAGCCCTTCTGGGGCCAACGTCCTGACTTTC

size: few
V: TRBV18
J: TRBJ2-7
length: 12
D: NA
CDR3: CASSPNSVEQYF
DNA: TGTGCCAGCTCTCCTAATTCCGTCGAGCAGTACTTC

size: few
V: TRBV5-1
J: TRBJ1-2
length: 13
D: TRBD1
CDR3: CASRETGGLGYTF
DNA: TGCGCCAGCAGAGAGACAGGGGGTTTAGGCTACACCTTC

size: NA
V: TRBV19
J: TRBJ2-7
length: 16
D: NA
CDR3: CASSRGGGPYSYEQYF
DNA: TGTGCCAGTAGCAGGGGGGGAGGGCCCTACTCCTACGAGCAGTACTTC

size: few
V: TRBV5-5
J: TRBJ2-7
length: 14
D: TRBD2
CDR3: CASSPKAGGGREDF
DNA: TGTGCCAGCAGCCCCAAGGCGGGGGGCGGGAGAGAGGACTTC

size: once
V: TRBV28
J: TRBJ2-2
length: 16
D: NA
CDR3: CASHPVGGPEAGELFF
DNA: TGTGCCAGCCACCCGGTCGGGGGGCCGGAGGCCGGGGAGCTGTTTTTT

size: NA
V: TRBV10-3
J: TRBJ1-1
length: 14
D: TRBD1
CDR3: CAISESGGAAGAFF
DNA: TGTGCCATCAGTGAGTCAGGGGGCGCGGCCGGAGCTTTCTTT

size: NA
V: TRBV5-1
J: TRBJ2-3
length: 15
D: NA
CDR3: CASSTLDRLGDTQYF
DNA: TGCGCCAGCAGCACCCTGGACCGGCTCGGGGATACGCAGTATTTT

size: NA
V: TRBV5-1
J: TRBJ2-1
length: 11
D: NA
CDR3: CASSSGRSTFF
DNA: TGCGCCAGCAGCAGCGGACGATCGACGTTCTTC

size: NA
V: TRBV3-1
J: TRBJ2-2
length: 18
D: NA
CDR3: CASSQVLVSETPTGELFF
DNA: TGTGCCAGCAGCCAAGTGTTGGTCTCCGAGACCCCCACCGGGGAGCTGTTTTTT

size: few
V: TRBV7-6
J: TRBJ1-1
length: 14
D: TRBD1
CDR3: CASSRGGSNTEAFF
DNA: TGTGCCAGCAGCCGAGGGGGCTCGAACACTGAAGCTTTCTTT

size: few
V: TRBV7-2
J: TRBJ1-1
length: 15
D: TRBD1
CDR3: CASSLDRGRVTEAFF
DNA: TGTGCCAGCAGCCTGGACAGGGGGCGAGTAACTGAAGCTTTCTTT

size: few
V: TRBV28
J: TRBJ1-4
length: 17
D: NA
CDR3: CASSPFGTPLEGEKLFF
DNA: TGTGCCAGCAGTCCCTTCGGGACACCCCTTGAAGGCGAAAAACTGTTTTTT

size: NA
V: TRBV7-6
J: TRBJ2-1
length: 15
D: NA
CDR3: CTSSWGRQRDNEQFF
DNA: TGTACCAGCAGCTGGGGACGACAGAGAGACAATGAGCAGTTCTTC

size: NA
V: TRBV6-5
J: TRBJ1-1
length: 15
D: NA
CDR3: CASIPAFGGNTEAFF
DNA: TGTGCCAGCATCCCCGCGTTTGGGGGGAACACTGAAGCTTTCTTT

size: many
V: TRBV7-2
J: TRBJ2-5
length: 15
D: TRBD1
CDR3: CASSLAGDRVETQYF
DNA: TGTGCCAGCAGCTTAGCGGGGGACAGGGTGGAGACCCAGTACTTC

size: NA
V: TRBV27
J: TRBJ2-3
length: 16
D: NA
CDR3: CASSLTGYTSTDTQYF
DNA: TGTGCCAGCAGTTTAACAGGGTATACTAGCACAGATACGCAGTATTTT

size: few
V: TRBV4-1
J: TRBJ2-3
length: 18
D: NA
CDR3: CASSTILEQGGGTDTQYF
DNA: TGCGCCAGCAGCACGATCCTCGAACAGGGCGGGGGCACAGATACGCAGTATTTT

size: many
V: TRBV12-3/TRBV12-4
J: TRBJ1-1
length: 16
D: NA
CDR3: CASSYTTGPGNTEAFF
DNA: TGTGCCAGCAGTTACACGACGGGACCGGGGAACACTGAAGCTTTCTTT

size: few
V: TRBV6-1
J: TRBJ2-1
length: 13
D: NA
CDR3: CASSDWGDDEQFF
DNA: TGTGCCAGCAGTGACTGGGGGGACGATGAGCAGTTCTTC

size: NA
V: TRBV29-1
J: TRBJ1-1
length: 15
D: TRBD1
CDR3: CSVELTGKRITEAFF
DNA: TGCAGCGTTGAATTGACAGGGAAAAGGATCACTGAAGCTTTCTTT

size: NA
V: TRBV6-2/TRBV6-3
J: TRBJ1-1
length: 14
D: TRBD1
CDR3: CANYRDRADTEAFF
DNA: TGTGCCAACTACCGGGACAGGGCTGACACTGAAGCTTTCTTT

size: NA
V: TRBV27
J: TRBJ1-2
length: 14
D: TRBD1
CDR3: CASSLTGTGFGYTF
DNA: TGTGCCAGCAGTTTAACCGGGACAGGGTTTGGCTACACCTTC

size: NA
V: TRBV4-1
J: TRBJ2-2
length: 16
D: TRBD1
CDR3: CASSYTGTGNKGELFF
DNA: TGCGCCAGCAGCTATACCGGGACAGGGAACAAAGGGGAGCTGTTTTTT

size: NA
V: TRBV7-9
J: TRBJ1-2
length: 18
D: NA
CDR3: CASSLDVRITGTNYGYTF
DNA: TGTGCCAGCAGCTTAGATGTTCGGATTACCGGTACTAACTATGGCTACACCTTC